This T cell receptor beta chain was observed in a study of beta chain features in type 1 diabetes (dated by TCRdb to the late 2010s). Study-wide context: No differences in mean age, gender distribution, total cell number or subset yield were found between patients and healthy donors. A total of roughly 99 million sorted cells were examined across all samples, and the number of cells per subset was strongly correlated with RNA yield. The study compared the TCRB repertoires of sorted circulating CD4+ T cell subsets in recently diagnosed type 1 diabetes patients with those in matched healthy donors. Naive and central memory subsets were obtained from all 30 or so donors, but regulatory and stem cell-like memory subsets were isolated from only 8 patients and about 8 healthy donors. Results the study describes overall, beyond this receptor: Because small numbers of individuals were included in the HLA sub-analyses, any influence of HLA type on TCRB rearrangement was left unresolved. Naive, central memory and regulatory TCRB repertoires appeared to be more similar among patients than among healthy donors. Shorter templates might have been favored by PCR, but patient and control samples were amplified and corrected together, so both groups would have been affected equally by any skew. Patients with type 1 diabetes made fewer insertions and deleted more nucleotides at VDJ recombination sites, implying thymic rearrangement abnormalities. Because cDNA was sequenced instead of genomic DNA, activated cells with high expression could be over-represented, although the groups did not differ in activation or CD3 levels. A moderate but significant shortening of TCRB CDR3 length was observed in type 1 diabetes patients in all four CD4+ subsets.

From a lookup of the germline V gene, CDR1 and CDR2 are SNHLY and FYNNEI. A distance of 13 bases separates the germline ends of V and J, which lose 6 bases and 4 bases respectively. The CDR3 measures 14 amino acids from cysteine to phenylalanine. Of all the DNA, just the CDR3 is kept, 42 bases in frame from base 1. Each donor gave one peripheral blood draw, about 100 mL on average, collected into heparinised tubes. A BD FACSAria II and a panel including CD45RO, CCR7, CD25, CD127, CD95 and CD27 were used to sort naive, central memory, regulatory and stem cell-like memory CD4+ T cells. All sorted populations exceeded 98% purity. PBMCs were isolated right away by Lymphoprep density gradient centrifugation and were stained directly, without culture. So that batch effects would be minimized, each experiment stained and sorted samples in pairs, pairing one healthy donor with one patient. This clone was counted only a few times. There is no known antigen for this receptor. The sample holds no much larger clone one base away, and base qualities are not on file.

The entire isolated RNA was reverse transcribed using the High Capacity cDNA Reverse Transcription Kit, and thus expressed TCRB transcripts were sequenced. Deep immunoSEQ sequencing was performed on naive, central memory and regulatory T cell samples, with an average of about 4 million total reads per sample. Sorted cells were lysed in RLT buffer and RNA was extracted with DNase-treated RNeasy Micro or Mini kits, depending on cell number. To prevent cross-contamination, each cell subset was processed individually, whereas patient and healthy donor samples were processed jointly. TCRB sequences were amplified from cDNA with the immunoSEQ multiplex PCR, producing 87-bp fragments spanning the CDR3 region. Sequencing of the amplicons was performed on the Illumina HiSeq platform. The study's own analysis went as follows. PCR bias was computationally corrected using synthetic template baselines, reads within Hamming distance 2 were collapsed, and singletons that could not be merged were discarded. Reads were aligned against IMGT so that V, D and J genes, CDR3 length and insertions or deletions at six rearrangement sites could be assigned. Within each subset, clonotype counts were normalized to sorted cell number, after which true diversity and Gini coefficients were computed with the tcR R package. The overlap coefficient, calculated on TCRB nucleotide sequences, was used to quantify repertoire sharing. Here the immuneACCESS table is served through TCRdb, limited to in-frame sequences with V and J called. Missing clones are a known gap in these copies; in checked studies unresolved V genes cover under half, and the rest lacks a known reason. V and J calls and clone size follow that table, whereas D and trimming were derived from the DNA. Present in this sample are some 350,000 clones, roughly 9.8% of which were seen just once. The ten largest make up about 0.6% of the sample.

The V and J genes are TRBV2 and TRBJ1-5, with an unclear D gene assignment. The sequencing sample was made of central memory CD4+ T cells from blood. This receptor was taken from a man aged 25 to 45 with type 1 diabetes. DNA sequence: TGTGCCAGCAGCCCTCAAACAGATAATCAGCCCCAGCATTTT. Protein translation: CASSPQTDNQPQHF.